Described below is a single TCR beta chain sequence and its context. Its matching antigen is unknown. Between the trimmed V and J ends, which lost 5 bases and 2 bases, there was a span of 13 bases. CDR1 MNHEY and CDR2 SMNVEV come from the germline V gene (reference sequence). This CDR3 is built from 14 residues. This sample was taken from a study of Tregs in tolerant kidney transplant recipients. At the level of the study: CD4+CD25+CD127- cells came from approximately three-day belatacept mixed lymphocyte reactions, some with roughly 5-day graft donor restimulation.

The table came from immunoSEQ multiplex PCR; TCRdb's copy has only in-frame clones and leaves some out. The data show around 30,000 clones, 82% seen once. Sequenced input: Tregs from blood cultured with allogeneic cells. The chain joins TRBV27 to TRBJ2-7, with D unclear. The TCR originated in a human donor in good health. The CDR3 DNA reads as TGTGCCAGCAGTCCCTTAGGCTCCACCTACGAGCAGTACTTC. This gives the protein CASSPLGSTYEQYF.